This record concerns one T cell receptor beta chain sequence. This CDR3 has 17 amino acids. Germline V gives CDR1 SEHNR, CDR2 FQNEAQ (reference sequence). Trimming removed 0 bases at V and 2 bases at J, with 11 bases between. The sample comes from a study of blood T cell repertoires in COVID-19. The data were produced by immunoSEQ multiplex PCR, yet TCRdb's version contains in-frame clones alone and is incomplete. Here the sample spans approximately 300,000 clones, more than 75% being singletons. The chain has TRBV7-9 and TRBJ2-6; maybe TRBD1 (5 bases). The source material was PBMCs or T cells enriched from blood (not recorded which). The origin of this receptor is a woman aged 30 to 39 who had recovered from COVID-19. CDR3 in amino acids: CASSLALSRAGANVLTF. The CDR3 DNA sequence: TGTGCCAGCAGCTTAGCCCTAAGCAGGGCTGGGGCCAACGTCCTGACTTTC.